This is a list of T cell receptor beta chains from one sample in a study of T cells after yellow fever vaccination. TCRdb passed the 5' RACE reads through MiXCR, listing each CDR3 protein once. The repertoire holds 200,000 to 300,000 distinct CDR3 sequences, around 6.7% seen once, with about 1% in the top ten. Specimen: CD4+ T cells sorted from PBMCs, collected on the day of the yellow fever booster vaccination. Receptors were obtained from a man aged 25 to 45 who received the YFV17D yellow fever vaccine. CDR3s include the opening cysteine and the closing phenylalanine or tryptophan. A D gene is named only where the DNA matches it firmly. For some rows the clone size is stated as once, few or many, or as a class when expanded; others skip it.

CDR3nt: TGCGCCAGCAGCTTGGCCGGACAGCCCACGCACGAGCAGTACTTC
CDR3aa: CASSLAGQPTHEQYF
j_gene: TRBJ2-7
d_gene: -
abundance: many
v_gene: TRBV5-1

CDR3nt: TGCAGTGGGACACCAGGGGTAGCTAACTATGGCTACACCTTC
CDR3aa: CSGTPGVANYGYTF
j_gene: TRBJ1-2
d_gene: -
abundance: -
v_gene: TRBV20-1

CDR3nt: TGTGCCAGCAGCTACGGTGGGGGGTCATACGAGCAGTACTTC
CDR3aa: CASSYGGGSYEQYF
j_gene: TRBJ2-7
d_gene: -
abundance: many
v_gene: TRBV5-4

CDR3nt: TGCAGTGCTAGGATGGGGGCTCATGAAAAACTGTTTTTT
CDR3aa: CSARMGAHEKLFF
j_gene: TRBJ1-4
d_gene: -
abundance: -
v_gene: TRBV20-1

CDR3nt: TGTGCCAGCAGCTTAGGGGCAGGGACCAGGGGGACCATAGATACGCAGTATTTT
CDR3aa: CASSLGAGTRGTIDTQYF
j_gene: TRBJ2-3
d_gene: TRBD1
abundance: -
v_gene: TRBV7-6

CDR3nt: TGTGCCTGGAGTGGAGGGCACCGCAATCAGCCCCAGCATTTT
CDR3aa: CAWSGGHRNQPQHF
j_gene: TRBJ1-5
d_gene: -
abundance: -
v_gene: TRBV30

CDR3nt: TGTGCCAGCAGTTTAAACGGGGTGGCGTATGAGCAGTTCTTC
CDR3aa: CASSLNGVAYEQFF
j_gene: TRBJ2-1
d_gene: -
abundance: -
v_gene: TRBV12-3/TRBV12-4

CDR3nt: TGCGCCAGCAGACCCTCGGGGGGCAGCTATGGCTACACCTTC
CDR3aa: CASRPSGGSYGYTF
j_gene: TRBJ1-2
d_gene: -
abundance: many
v_gene: TRBV4-3

CDR3nt: TGCAGTGCTCCCCCCGGACTAGCGGGGGCCCTCTACGAGCAGTACTTC
CDR3aa: CSAPPGLAGALYEQYF
j_gene: TRBJ2-7
d_gene: TRBD2
abundance: -
v_gene: TRBV20-1

CDR3nt: TGTGCCAGCAGCTTAGTGGGAAGTTCTGCTGGGGCCAACGTCCTGACTTTC
CDR3aa: CASSLVGSSAGANVLTF
j_gene: TRBJ2-6
d_gene: -
abundance: few
v_gene: TRBV7-2

CDR3nt: TGTGCCAGCAGCCCCGGGCTAGCGGGAGATAACAATGAGCAGTTCTTC
CDR3aa: CASSPGLAGDNNEQFF
j_gene: TRBJ2-1
d_gene: TRBD2
abundance: -
v_gene: TRBV14

CDR3nt: TGTGCCAGCGGCCCCGGGTCCCTCACCGGGGAGCTGTTTTTT
CDR3aa: CASGPGSLTGELFF
j_gene: TRBJ2-2
d_gene: -
abundance: -
v_gene: TRBV5-8

CDR3nt: TGTGCCAGCAGCGACCGGGACCGGGCGAACTATGGCTACACCTTC
CDR3aa: CASSDRDRANYGYTF
j_gene: TRBJ1-2
d_gene: -
abundance: few
v_gene: TRBV7-9

CDR3nt: TGTGCCAGCAGTCACAAGCTCGCAGATACGCAGTATTTT
CDR3aa: CASSHKLADTQYF
j_gene: TRBJ2-3
d_gene: -
abundance: many
v_gene: TRBV12-3/TRBV12-4

CDR3nt: TGCAGTGCTCCGACACGTGGTAGCGGGAGCTACAATGAGCAGTTCTTC
CDR3aa: CSAPTRGSGSYNEQFF
j_gene: TRBJ2-1
d_gene: TRBD2
abundance: few
v_gene: TRBV20-1

CDR3nt: TGTGCCAGCAGCCCTCTCCGTACCGGGGAGCTGTTTTTT
CDR3aa: CASSPLRTGELFF
j_gene: TRBJ2-2
d_gene: -
abundance: -
v_gene: TRBV7-9

CDR3nt: TGCAGCGTTGAAAAGCCACAGGGAACAGATACGCAGTATTTT
CDR3aa: CSVEKPQGTDTQYF
j_gene: TRBJ2-3
d_gene: -
abundance: few
v_gene: TRBV29-1

CDR3nt: TGTGCCAGCAGCCCCCCGGTTCGGGGGCGACCCGGGGAGCTGTTTTTT
CDR3aa: CASSPPVRGRPGELFF
j_gene: TRBJ2-2
d_gene: -
abundance: -
v_gene: TRBV6-5

CDR3nt: TGTGCCAGCACCCAACGGGCTAGCGACTACAATGAGCAGTTCTTC
CDR3aa: CASTQRASDYNEQFF
j_gene: TRBJ2-1
d_gene: -
abundance: few
v_gene: TRBV7-2

CDR3nt: TGTGCCAGCAGTCGGACTCCTCCCTACGAGCAGTACTTC
CDR3aa: CASSRTPPYEQYF
j_gene: TRBJ2-7
d_gene: -
abundance: many
v_gene: TRBV28

CDR3nt: TGCAGTGCTCCCGGAGGTCCACCAGAGACCCAGTACTTC
CDR3aa: CSAPGGPPETQYF
j_gene: TRBJ2-5
d_gene: -
abundance: -
v_gene: TRBV20-1

CDR3nt: TGTGCCAGCTCATCTACGGCCGACGGGGCCAACGTCCTGACTTTC
CDR3aa: CASSSTADGANVLTF
j_gene: TRBJ2-6
d_gene: -
abundance: -
v_gene: TRBV18

CDR3nt: TGTGCCAGCTCACAAATGGGCCTAAATTCTGGGGCCAACGTCCTGACTTTC
CDR3aa: CASSQMGLNSGANVLTF
j_gene: TRBJ2-6
d_gene: -
abundance: many
v_gene: TRBV18

CDR3nt: TGTGCCAGCAGCACGACAGGGACCACTGAAGCTTTCTTT
CDR3aa: CASSTTGTTEAFF
j_gene: TRBJ1-1
d_gene: TRBD1
abundance: few
v_gene: TRBV7-3

CDR3nt: TGCGCCAGCAGTGAGGGTGGACTAGCAGAGACCCAGTACTTC
CDR3aa: CASSEGGLAETQYF
j_gene: TRBJ2-5
d_gene: TRBD2
abundance: many
v_gene: TRBV10-2

CDR3nt: TGTGCCACCGGGCGGTTAGCAGCCTACGAGCAGTACTTC
CDR3aa: CATGRLAAYEQYF
j_gene: TRBJ2-7
d_gene: -
abundance: few
v_gene: TRBV6-6

CDR3nt: TGTGCCACCAGCAGAGAGAACAGGGTGTACGAGCAGTACTTC
CDR3aa: CATSRENRVYEQYF
j_gene: TRBJ2-7
d_gene: -
abundance: few
v_gene: TRBV15

CDR3nt: TGTGCCAGCAGGCCAACCGGGACAGCGAACACCGGGGAGCTGTTTTTT
CDR3aa: CASRPTGTANTGELFF
j_gene: TRBJ2-2
d_gene: TRBD1
abundance: few
v_gene: TRBV12-3/TRBV12-4

CDR3nt: TGTGCCATCAAAGGGAGCGCCACCTACAATGAGCAGTTCTTC
CDR3aa: CAIKGSATYNEQFF
j_gene: TRBJ2-1
d_gene: -
abundance: many
v_gene: TRBV10-3

CDR3nt: TGCGCCAGCAGCTCCGGGGGAGCGGGAGGCTCGCAGGATGAGCAGTTCTTC
CDR3aa: CASSSGGAGGSQDEQFF
j_gene: TRBJ2-1
d_gene: TRBD2
abundance: many
v_gene: TRBV5-1

CDR3nt: TGTGCCAGCATCAACCTTCGGACAGCCTACGAGCAGTACTTC
CDR3aa: CASINLRTAYEQYF
j_gene: TRBJ2-7
d_gene: -
abundance: few
v_gene: TRBV3-1

CDR3nt: TGTGCCAGCAGCCGGGACCTCCGTTCACCCCTCCACTTT
CDR3aa: CASSRDLRSPLHF
j_gene: TRBJ1-6
d_gene: -
abundance: -
v_gene: TRBV3-1

CDR3nt: TGTGCCAGCAGCTACCGCATGGGCGGGAGCTCCTACGAGCAGTACTTC
CDR3aa: CASSYRMGGSSYEQYF
j_gene: TRBJ2-7
d_gene: TRBD2
abundance: -
v_gene: TRBV7-2

CDR3nt: TGTGCCAGCAGCCAAGAAACTCCCGGGGCTGAAGCTTTCTTT
CDR3aa: CASSQETPGAEAFF
j_gene: TRBJ1-1
d_gene: -
abundance: -
v_gene: TRBV3-1

CDR3nt: TGCGCCAGCAGCTTGGGCGGGGGTTCTTTTAACAATGAGCAGTTCTTC
CDR3aa: CASSLGGGSFNNEQFF
j_gene: TRBJ2-1
d_gene: TRBD2
abundance: -
v_gene: TRBV5-1

CDR3nt: TGCAGTGCTAAATCACGGAGCGGGCATAAGGATACGCAGTATTTT
CDR3aa: CSAKSRSGHKDTQYF
j_gene: TRBJ2-3
d_gene: -
abundance: once
v_gene: TRBV20-1

CDR3nt: TGTGCCAGCAGCTCCCTTGTGGGGGGCCACAATGAGCAGTTCTTC
CDR3aa: CASSSLVGGHNEQFF
j_gene: TRBJ2-1
d_gene: -
abundance: many
v_gene: TRBV7-3

CDR3nt: TGTGCCAGCTCAAGGGGGGGTAACAATCAGCCCCAGCATTTT
CDR3aa: CASSRGGNNQPQHF
j_gene: TRBJ1-5
d_gene: -
abundance: -
v_gene: TRBV25-1

CDR3nt: TGTGCCAGCAGCTTAGCCCGACCTTGGGCAGGGAAGGGATCCGGGGAGCTGTTTTTT
CDR3aa: CASSLARPWAGKGSGELFF
j_gene: TRBJ2-2
d_gene: -
abundance: many
v_gene: TRBV7-6

CDR3nt: TGTGCCAGCAGGCCCCGGACATCTGGGGCCAACGTCCTGACTTTC
CDR3aa: CASRPRTSGANVLTF
j_gene: TRBJ2-6
d_gene: -
abundance: -
v_gene: TRBV12-3/TRBV12-4

CDR3nt: TGTGCCTCCCAGCCGCACGACTCCTACAATGAGCAGTTCTTC
CDR3aa: CASQPHDSYNEQFF
j_gene: TRBJ2-1
d_gene: -
abundance: -
v_gene: TRBV5-4

CDR3nt: TGTGCCAGCAGCTTGGGAGGGGGAGATCAGGCGCAGTATTTT
CDR3aa: CASSLGGGDQAQYF
j_gene: TRBJ2-3
d_gene: -
abundance: few
v_gene: TRBV7-9

CDR3nt: TGCAGTGCTAGAGTTTGGGACAGGGGGAATGAGCAGTTCTTC
CDR3aa: CSARVWDRGNEQFF
j_gene: TRBJ2-1
d_gene: TRBD1
abundance: -
v_gene: TRBV20-1

CDR3nt: TGTGCCAGCAGCTTACGGGAGTGGGCCGGGGAGCTGTTTTTT
CDR3aa: CASSLREWAGELFF
j_gene: TRBJ2-2
d_gene: -
abundance: many
v_gene: TRBV7-2

CDR3nt: TGCAGTGCTACCGTATTAGCGGGGAAATACTACAATGAGCAGTTCTTC
CDR3aa: CSATVLAGKYYNEQFF
j_gene: TRBJ2-1
d_gene: TRBD2
abundance: few
v_gene: TRBV20-1

CDR3nt: TGTGCCAGCAGCGCGGGGGGCGCGGGCACAGATACGCAGTATTTT
CDR3aa: CASSAGGAGTDTQYF
j_gene: TRBJ2-3
d_gene: -
abundance: many
v_gene: TRBV9

CDR3nt: TGTGCCACCAGTGATCGACAGGGAAACACAGATACGCAGTATTTT
CDR3aa: CATSDRQGNTDTQYF
j_gene: TRBJ2-3
d_gene: TRBD1
abundance: many
v_gene: TRBV24-1

CDR3nt: TGTGCCAGCTCACCGAACGGAGGGGCGAACACTGAAGCTTTCTTT
CDR3aa: CASSPNGGANTEAFF
j_gene: TRBJ1-1
d_gene: -
abundance: few
v_gene: TRBV18

CDR3nt: TGTGCCAGCAGCTTAGTTGCAGGGTTGGGCGAGACCCAGTACTTC
CDR3aa: CASSLVAGLGETQYF
j_gene: TRBJ2-5
d_gene: -
abundance: few
v_gene: TRBV7-2

CDR3nt: TGCAGTGCTAGAGGTACCGGGTCCTACTACGAGCAGTACTTC
CDR3aa: CSARGTGSYYEQYF
j_gene: TRBJ2-7
d_gene: -
abundance: -
v_gene: TRBV20-1

CDR3nt: TGTGCCAGCAGCTTAGGACTAGGGGGGGGCAATGAGCAGTTCTTC
CDR3aa: CASSLGLGGGNEQFF
j_gene: TRBJ2-1
d_gene: -
abundance: many
v_gene: TRBV11-2

CDR3nt: TGCAGCGTTGATGAGCAGTTCTTC
CDR3aa: CSVDEQFF
j_gene: TRBJ2-1
d_gene: -
abundance: few
v_gene: TRBV29-1

CDR3nt: TGTGCCAGCAGCTTAGTTGGGACTATCCACGAGCAGTACTTC
CDR3aa: CASSLVGTIHEQYF
j_gene: TRBJ2-7
d_gene: TRBD2
abundance: few
v_gene: TRBV7-2